This TCR beta chain was sequenced during a study of cytomegalovirus exposure and HLA in healthy donors. In the study overall: A subsequent analysis reported that the 95 to 150 validation repertoires were produced on the same platform that had also been used for the 666 first-cohort repertoires.

The repertoire was sequenced with immunoSEQ multiplex PCR; TCRdb's copy has only in-frame clones and lacks some. The table has 90,000 to 120,000 clones, about 85% seen once. V lost 8 bases to trimming and J lost 7 bases, with 14 bases between them. The CDR3 has 13 amino acids. Germline-derived CDR1 and CDR2 are SGHTA and FQGNSA. Study-level findings and limits: It was 150 or so TCR beta chains that were listed as cytomegalovirus-associated. In vitro assays verified that a few CMV-associated chains recognized CMV antigens specifically.

With respect to this clone: Its antigen is still unknown.

V is TRBV7-2 and J is TRBJ2-2; TRBD2 is a possible D gene (6 bases). This receptor was obtained from a woman under 30 in good health and CMV-seronegative. The source material was PBMCs. The CDR3 bases are TGTGCCAGCGCGCCGCCGGAGGGCGGGGAGCTGTTTTTT. The encoded protein is CASAPPEGGELFF.